The 10 T cell receptor beta chains below were found in one sample sequenced in a study of cytomegalovirus exposure and HLA in healthy donors. This PCR relied on a set of 60 Vbeta primers and 13 Jbeta primers. Generated by immunoSEQ multiplex PCR, the TCRdb table keeps only in-frame clones and is missing some. The profile covers approximately 110,000 clones, with 69% appearing a single time and 3.2% taken by the ten largest. The sample taken for sequencing was PBMCs. The receptor source for this set is a man younger than 45 in good health and CMV-seronegative.

The chain has TRBV7-2 and TRBJ1-1; possible D gene TRBD1, 6 bases. This CDR3 has 14 residues. CDR1 is SGHTA, CDR2 FQGNSA, per germline. V was cut by 1 base and J by 5 bases, with 11 bases left in between. Here the CDR3 DNA reads TGTGCCAGCAGCTTAGGCAGGGGACGGACTGAAGCTTTCTTT. It specifies CASSLGRGRTEAFF.

V is TRBV6-5 and J is TRBJ2-1; 7 bases are a match to TRBD1. The germline V gene has CDR1 MNHEY and CDR2 SVGAGI. The CDR3 has 15 amino acids. V shed 6 bases, J shed 7 bases, and the junction held 12 bases outside the gene matches. The CDR3 reads CASRHRLQGPNEQFF. CDR3 in DNA: TGTGCCAGCAGACATCGCCTACAGGGGCCTAATGAGCAGTTCTTC.

This chain links TRBV21-1 with TRBJ2-7; TRBD1 was called by the table and not checked on the DNA. TRBV21-1 is described as a pseudogene. The CDR3 runs 18 residues. The CDR3 DNA sequence: TGTGCCAGCAGCCCCCGGGACAGAGCCACCCATTTCTCCTACGAGCAGTACTTC. Translated: CASSPRDRATHFSYEQYF.

This clone was observed a few times. The chain links TRBV19 to TRBJ2-1; TRBD2 matches 7 bases. The CDR3 length is 17 residues. Germline trimming cut 5 bases from V and 5 bases from J; bases unmatched to any gene: 15. Germline values: CDR1 LNHDA, CDR2 SQIVND (reference sequence). The CDR3 region is CASSGQRGGSYDNEQFF. CDR3 bases: TGTGCCAGTAGTGGGCAGAGGGGCGGGAGCTACGACAATGAGCAGTTCTTC.

J is TRBJ1-5 and V is TRBV30; D is uncertain. This CDR3 contains 12 residues. Germline V CDR1 and CDR2: GTSNPN, SVGIG (reference sequence). Trimming left V 1 base short and J 4 bases short, with 5 bases between. CDR3 amino acids: CAWSAQNQPQHF. The CDR3 region has the DNA TGTGCCTGGAGTGCCCAGAATCAGCCCCAGCATTTT.

There are a few counts of this clone. The CDR3 sequence: CASSMRTGGKDTQYF. CDR3 coding DNA: TGTGCCAGTAGTATGAGGACAGGGGGCAAGGATACGCAGTATTTT. This chain uses TRBV19 with TRBJ2-3; TRBD1 matches 11 bases. The trim removed 3 bases at V and 6 bases at J, leaving 5 bases unmatched. Germline CDR1 reads LNHDA; CDR2 reads SQIVND (reference sequence). This CDR3 is 15 amino acids long.

Of note for this clone: One end of the junction fails to match germline, which may point to a read error. The chain has TRBV5-1 and TRBJ2-6; D might be TRBD1 (5 bases). CDR1 SGHRS and CDR2 YFSETQ come from the germline V gene. The length of the CDR3 is 18 residues. The CDR3 DNA reads as TGCGCCAGCAGCTTGGGAATCCCGACAGCCTCTGGGGCCAACGGCCTGACTTTC. Amino acids: CASSLGIPTASGANGLTF.

The chain carries TRBV29-1 and TRBJ2-7, with D possibly TRBD2 on 5 matching bases. The CDR3 is 14 residues long. V gave up 8 bases and J gave up 2 bases, with 19 bases separating them. Germline-derived CDR1 and CDR2 are SQVTM and ANQGSEA. The DNA of the CDR3 is TGCAGCATCTCACGGGCCCAGGAGGCCTACGAGCAGTACTTC. Translated, it gives CSISRAQEAYEQYF.

The V call is TRBV4-3, the J call TRBJ1-2; 12 bases are a match to TRBD1. Germline-derived CDR1 and CDR2 are LGHNA and YSLEER. CDR3 size: 16 residues. V shed 3 bases, J shed 7 bases, and the junction held 9 bases outside the gene matches. CDR3 nucleotides: TGCGCCAGCAGCCACCCCTTGGGACAGGGGGCCGGTGGCTACACCTTC. The encoded protein is CASSHPLGQGAGGYTF.

The chain combines TRBV9 with TRBJ2-3, with a weak D call TRBD2 (6 bases). The CDR3 spans 15 residues. V gave up 3 bases and J gave up 3 bases, with 14 bases separating them. The V gene's germline CDR1 is SGDLS and CDR2 YYNGEE. This chain's CDR3 is CASSAGGIGTDTQYF. The DNA for the CDR3 is TGTGCCAGCAGCGCCGGAGGGATTGGGACAGATACGCAGTATTTT.